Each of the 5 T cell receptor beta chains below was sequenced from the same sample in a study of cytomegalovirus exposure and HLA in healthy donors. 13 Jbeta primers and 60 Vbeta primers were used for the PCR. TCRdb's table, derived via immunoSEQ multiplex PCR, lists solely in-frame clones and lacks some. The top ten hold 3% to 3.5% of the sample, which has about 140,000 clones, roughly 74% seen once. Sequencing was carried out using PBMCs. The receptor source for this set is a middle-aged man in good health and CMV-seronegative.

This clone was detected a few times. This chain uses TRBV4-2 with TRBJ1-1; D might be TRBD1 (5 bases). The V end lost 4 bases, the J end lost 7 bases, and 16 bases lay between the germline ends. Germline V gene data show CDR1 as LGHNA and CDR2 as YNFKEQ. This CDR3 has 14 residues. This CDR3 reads CASSPGSTVSEAFF. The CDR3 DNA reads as TGTGCCAGCAGCCCCGGCTCGACAGTCAGTGAAGCTTTCTTT.

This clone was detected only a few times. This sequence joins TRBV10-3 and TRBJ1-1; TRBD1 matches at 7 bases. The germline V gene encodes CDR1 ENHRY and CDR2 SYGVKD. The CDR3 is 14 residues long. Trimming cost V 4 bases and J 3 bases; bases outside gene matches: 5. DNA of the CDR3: TGTGCCATCAGTGGAGGGGGCAGGGACACTGAAGCTTTCTTT. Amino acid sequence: CAISGGGRDTEAFF.

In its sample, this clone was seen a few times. DNA of the CDR3: TGTGCCAGCAGTTATCTAGCGGAGTCCTTAGAGCAGTACTTC. Encoded protein: CASSYLAESLEQYF. This chain uses TRBV27 with TRBJ2-7; 7 nucleotides line up with TRBD2. CDR3 length: 14 residues. Germline trimming cut 4 bases from V and 7 bases from J; bases unmatched to any gene: 10. Per the germline V gene, CDR1 is MNHEY and CDR2 is SMNVEV (reference sequence).

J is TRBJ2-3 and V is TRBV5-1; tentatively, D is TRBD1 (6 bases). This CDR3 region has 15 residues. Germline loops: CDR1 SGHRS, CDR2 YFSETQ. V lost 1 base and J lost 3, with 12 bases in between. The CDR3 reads CASSLRQGSTDTQYF. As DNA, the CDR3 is TGCGCCAGCAGCTTGCGGCAGGGGTCGACAGATACGCAGTATTTT.

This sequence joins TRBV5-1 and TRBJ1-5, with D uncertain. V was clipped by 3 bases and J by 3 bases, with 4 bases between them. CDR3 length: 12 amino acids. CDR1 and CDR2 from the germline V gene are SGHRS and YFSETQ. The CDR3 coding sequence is TGCGCCAGCAGCTCCCTCAATCAGCCCCAGCATTTT. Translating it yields CASSSLNQPQHF.